This T cell receptor beta chain was identified during a study of blood T cell repertoires in COVID-19. Study overall: The analysed material was cDNA or gDNA that came from T cells, B-cell-depleted T cells, or PBMCs.

Assay used: immunoSEQ multiplex PCR; TCRdb lists only in-frame clones, some missing. The profile shows some 200,000 clones, 75% to 90% of them singletons. This CDR3 comprises 13 residues. The trim removed 3 bases at V and 4 bases at J, leaving 2 bases unmatched. The J gene is TRBJ1-1, the V gene TRBV12-3 or TRBV12-4; 7 positions match TRBD1. The sequence was obtained from a woman in her thirties or forties with acute COVID-19. Sequencing input: PBMCs or T cells enriched from blood (not recorded which). The CDR3 DNA follows: TGTGCCAGCAGTTTGGGACAGTTCACTGAAGCTTTCTTT. It encodes CASSLGQFTEAFF.